This T cell receptor (beta chain) comes out of a study of OX40 agonist ivuxolimab in advanced cancers. The repertoire was sequenced with immunoSEQ multiplex PCR; TCRdb's copy has only in-frame clones and lacks some. The sample includes about 86,000 clones, approximately 90% of them seen just once. Per germline, CDR1 SGHTA and CDR2 FQGNSA. The CDR3 covers 15 residues. Trimming pared 1 base from V and 2 bases from J, leaving 10 bases between. Regarding this clone: Its antigen is not known.

General observations from the study: The study did not work out the antigen specificity of the expanded peripheral T cells.

The source is an adult with an advanced solid tumor such as melanoma, head and neck, liver or kidney cancer. Sequencing used CD4+ or CD8+ T cells sorted from blood, obtained in a trial of the OX40 agonist ivuxolimab. J is TRBJ2-3 and V is TRBV7-2; D unresolved. The CDR3 loop reads CASSLGWLVTDTQYF. CDR3 DNA: TGTGCCAGCAGCTTAGGTTGGCTAGTCACAGATACGCAGTATTTT.